This is a list of T cell receptor beta chains from one sample in a study of T cell repertoires in cytomegalovirus infection. TCRdb passed the reads through MiXCR, listing each CDR3 protein once. Seen here are 30,000 to 40,000 distinct CDR3 sequences, about 52% observed once, and the top ten hold more than 80%. The antigens for these receptors are not known. This specimen consisted of CD8+ T cells from cultured PBMCs, obtained from culture after CMV antigen stimulation. These receptors all stem from a human donor in good health (CMV status not recorded). Some clones in this sample may be carry-over from other donors' samples. CDR3s include the opening cysteine and the closing phenylalanine or tryptophan. The D gene is left open where the match is weak. Size values are once, few and many counts, or a class for expanded clones, and some rows have none.

abundance	len	v_gene	j_gene	d_gene	CDR3aa	CDR3nt
.	15	TRBV7-9	TRBJ1-1	TRBD1	CASSPRTGGRAEAFF	TGTGCCAGCAGCCCAAGGACAGGGGGCCGTGCTGAAGCTTTCTTT
.	15	TRBV7-6	TRBJ2-5	.	CASSLAVGYQETQYF	TGTGCCAGCAGCTTAGCGGTTGGGTACCAAGAGACCCAGTACTTC
many	13	TRBV5-8	TRBJ2-7	.	CASSLAGGLEQYF	TGTGCCAGCAGCTTGGCTGGGGGTCTCGAGCAGTACTTC
.	17	TRBV20-1	TRBJ2-1	TRBD2	CSARLTSGRASYNEQFF	TGCAGTGCTAGACTGACTAGCGGGAGGGCCTCCTACAATGAGCAGTTCTTC
once	13	TRBV27	TRBJ2-7	TRBD2	CASGSGLAFEQYF	TGTGCCAGCGGATCGGGACTAGCGTTCGAGCAGTACTTC
.	16	TRBV27	TRBJ2-5	.	CASSSRSRYQRETQYF	TGTGCCAGCAGTTCCCGAAGCAGGTACCAACGAGAGACCCAGTACTTC
few	18	TRBV5-5	TRBJ2-7	TRBD2	CASSLNMPRTSGRGEQYF	TGTGCCAGCAGCCTGAATATGCCGAGGACTAGCGGGAGAGGGGAGCAGTACTTC
many	14	TRBV18	TRBJ1-2	.	CASSPRREIYGYTF	TGTGCCAGCTCACCACGCAGGGAGATCTATGGCTACACCTTC
many	16	TRBV7-9	TRBJ2-7	TRBD2	CASSPGAGVGFDEQYF	TGTGCCAGCAGCCCTGGGGCGGGAGTAGGGTTCGACGAGCAGTACTTC
.	15	TRBV7-6	TRBJ2-2	TRBD1	CASSVRDRNTGELFF	TGTGCCAGCAGCGTCCGGGACAGGAACACCGGGGAGCTGTTTTTT
few	16	TRBV7-4	TRBJ1-2	.	CASSWRGEQGNYGYTF	TGTGCCAGCAGCTGGCGTGGGGAACAGGGTAACTATGGCTACACCTTC
few	15	TRBV28	TRBJ1-2	.	CASSLTRGRVYGYTF	TGTGCCAGCAGTTTAACCCGCGGCAGGGTGTATGGCTACACCTTC
few	15	TRBV6-5	TRBJ2-7	TRBD1	CASSYGTGLLDEQYF	TGTGCCAGCAGTTACGGGACAGGGCTCCTCGACGAGCAGTACTTC
many	13	TRBV6-1	TRBJ1-5	.	CASSSQGNQPQHF	TGTGCCAGCAGTAGCCAGGGAAATCAGCCCCAGCATTTT
.	15	TRBV29-1	TRBJ2-5	TRBD2	CSVETLAVRQETQYF	TGCAGCGTTGAGACCCTAGCGGTAAGACAAGAGACCCAGTACTTC
.	13	TRBV29-1	TRBJ2-1	TRBD2	CSVSAGEVNEQFF	TGCAGCGTTTCAGCGGGAGAGGTCAATGAGCAGTTCTTC